Listed here is a single T cell receptor beta chain. Some clones are missing from TCRdb's copy, which holds only in-frame ones; the method was immunoSEQ multiplex PCR. The table records some 79,000 clones, approximately 94% of them present only once. This sample is part of a study of cytomegalovirus exposure and HLA in healthy donors. V was pared by 8 bases and J by 0 bases, with 7 bases of the junction left unmatched. CDR1 and CDR2 (germline): MNHNS, SASEGT. The CDR3 has 15 amino acids. The V gene is TRBV6-1, the J gene TRBJ2-7; 10 bases match TRBD2. Sequencing was performed on PBMCs. The receptor's source is a woman aged 18-29 years in good health and CMV-seropositive. In nucleotides, the CDR3 is TGTGCCAGCGACGGGAGCGGGAGGGCCTCCTACGAGCAGTACTTC. This encodes CASDGSGRASYEQYF.